One T cell receptor beta chain is described in this entry. The target of this receptor is not known. Read coverage stops 3 residues before the CDR3 terminus; the germline J gene supplies the remainder. The sample is drawn from a study of T cells in women clearing cervical HPV infection (dated by TCRdb to about 2018). Describing the broader study: Cases were 20 to 25 women with histologically confirmed HPV16-related CIN3 or worse, including a couple of invasive cancers. Quality controls consisted of five blinded duplicates per group, for a total of about 60 samples made up of some 50 participants and around ten replicates. An exploratory proof-of-principle case-control study, nested within the Guanacaste HPV Natural History Study in Costa Rica, was conducted to compare TCR repertoires across cervical HPV16 outcomes. Blood from cases was collected at the visit at which the lesion was first identified, whereas blood from controls was collected once infection was no longer detected. Controls were 25 or so women whose single incident HPV16 infection cleared within 12 months without precancer or cancer developing. Median age was approximately 30 years in cases versus roughly 37 in controls, and baseline characteristics did not differ significantly. Cases and controls were matched on age within five years and on year of sample collection. For cases, a median interval of 149 days, with an interquartile range of roughly 80 to 200 days, was observed between lesion detection and blood sampling. Since only a few of the women had HLA typing available, the possibility that HLA type was acting as a confounder could not be ruled out. The parent cohort enrolled about 9,700 women aged 18 or older in Guanacaste, Costa Rica, in about 1993 to 1994 and followed the women for more than six years. Overall study outcomes, separate from this receptor: CIN3+ cases had significantly higher TCR repertoire richness than controls across sequencing depths, but evenness did not differ between the groups. Cases had lower TRBV6-7 relative abundance than controls (about 0.1% versus 0.15%; Bonferroni P = 0.0008). Random forest classifiers that combined richness and V gene abundances separated cases from controls with an estimated AUC of less than 0.85. T-cell numbers per sample were unknown, so richness differences could reflect varying T-cell content rather than repertoire biology. The cross-sectional design could not show whether the associations came before the infection or were a result of it, and neither effector/memory subsets nor HPV-specific T cells were isolated.

The immunoSEQ assay used multiplex PCR to amplify TCR beta CDR3 regions from an average of around 1.2 ug of genomic DNA per sample. The assay corrected primer bias using a complete synthetic TCR repertoire to establish an amplification baseline. The amplicons were sequenced on the Illumina platform. As for the authors' bioinformatics: Sequences were error-corrected by clustering with frequency ratios and a modified nearest-neighbor algorithm and were then analyzed in the immunoSEQ Analyzer with IMGT gene definitions. At each rarefaction depth, TCR richness and evenness were averaged over 20 rarefaction repeats, and samples with fewer sequences than the depth were excluded. Wilcoxon rank sum tests with FDR correction were used to compare relative abundances of V, D and J genes between the groups. Blinded duplicates gave an intraclass correlation of around 95% for TCR richness and an average of about 76% across roughly 69 gene segments. TCRdb took over this immuneACCESS table, retaining in-frame rearrangements with V and J assigned. Such tables are incomplete; in checked studies, under half of the missing clones stem from an unresolved V gene, and the remainder is unexplained. V and J calls and clone size are given by that table; D and trimming were obtained from the DNA. The sample table on file contains 30,000 to 35,000 clones. The ten biggest clones cover 1.6% of the sample.

CDR1 and CDR2 (SGHRS, YFSETQ) derive from the germline V gene. The CDR3 spans 15 residues, from the cysteine through the phenylalanine. The CDR3 was read in part: 36 bases, with the frame set at base 1. Germline trimming amounts to 3 bases on V and 2 bases on J, with 3 as the count of junction bases outside the gene matches. Every participant had a single incident cervical HPV16 infection, and women with prevalent HPV16 infections were excluded. Cervical HPV DNA was detected with MY09/MY11 PCR, and genotyping was done with dot-blot hybridization. Approximately 16 mL of heparinized blood were centrifuged, and the buffy coat was aliquoted, frozen at -30°C, then stored at -80°C. QIAGEN kits were used to extract genomic DNA from the buffy coat specimens.

The material sequenced was blood buffy coat. The sequence came from a woman aged 18-70 years with a cervical HPV16 infection that either progressed to CIN3+ or cleared (not recorded which). The V and J genes are TRBV5-1 and TRBJ1-5; 9 bases in the junction line up with TRBD1. The CDR3 DNA, read in part, is TGCGCCAGCAGCTGGACAGGGGATGGCAATCAGCCC. Its protein product is CASSWTGDGNQP. The whole CDR3 sequence is CASSWTGDGNQPQHF. Supplemented by the reference TRBV5-1 and TRBJ1-5 proteins around the CDR3, the complete variable domain is KAGVTQTPRYLIKTRGQQVTLSCSPISGHRSVSWYQQTPGQGLQFLFEYFSETQRNKGNFPGRFSGRQFSNSRSEMNVSTLELGDSALYLCASSWTGDGNQPQHFGDGTRLSIL.